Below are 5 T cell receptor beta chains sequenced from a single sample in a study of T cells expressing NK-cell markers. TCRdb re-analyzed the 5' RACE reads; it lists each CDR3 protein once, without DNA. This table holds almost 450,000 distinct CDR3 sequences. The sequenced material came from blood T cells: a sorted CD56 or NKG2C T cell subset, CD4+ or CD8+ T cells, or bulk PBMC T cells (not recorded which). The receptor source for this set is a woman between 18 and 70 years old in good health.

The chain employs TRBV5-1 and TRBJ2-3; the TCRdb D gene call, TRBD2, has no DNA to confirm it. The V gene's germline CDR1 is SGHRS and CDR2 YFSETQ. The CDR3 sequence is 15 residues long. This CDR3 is CASSLAGARGDTQYF.

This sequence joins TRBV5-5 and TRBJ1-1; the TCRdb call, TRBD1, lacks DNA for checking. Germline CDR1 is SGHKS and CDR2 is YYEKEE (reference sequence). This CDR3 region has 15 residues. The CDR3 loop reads CASGGAAPRNTEAFF.

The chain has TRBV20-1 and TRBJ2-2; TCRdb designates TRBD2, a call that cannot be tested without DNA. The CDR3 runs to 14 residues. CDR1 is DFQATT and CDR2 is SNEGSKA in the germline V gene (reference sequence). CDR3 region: CSVPQTSSTGELFF.

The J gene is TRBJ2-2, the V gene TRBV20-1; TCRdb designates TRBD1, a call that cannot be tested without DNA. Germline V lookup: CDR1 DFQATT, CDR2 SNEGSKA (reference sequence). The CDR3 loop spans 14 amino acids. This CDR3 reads CSARQGMNTGELFF.

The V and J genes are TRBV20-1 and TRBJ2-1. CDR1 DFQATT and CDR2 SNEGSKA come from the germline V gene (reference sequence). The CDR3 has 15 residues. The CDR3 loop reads CSARDSGSTYNEQFF.